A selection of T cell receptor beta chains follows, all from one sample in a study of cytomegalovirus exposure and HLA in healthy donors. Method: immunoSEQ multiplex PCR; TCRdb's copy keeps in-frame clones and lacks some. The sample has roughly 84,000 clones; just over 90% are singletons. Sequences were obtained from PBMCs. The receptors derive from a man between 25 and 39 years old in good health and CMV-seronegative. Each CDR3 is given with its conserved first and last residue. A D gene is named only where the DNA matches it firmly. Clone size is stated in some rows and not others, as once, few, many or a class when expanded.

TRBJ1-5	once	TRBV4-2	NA	TGTGCCAGCAGCCAAGATGGGCAGTTCAATCAGCCCCAGCATTTT	CASSQDGQFNQPQHF
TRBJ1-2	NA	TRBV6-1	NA	TGTGCCAGCAGTGAACCTGTTGTGGGAGGAGGTAACTATGGCTACACCTTC	CASSEPVVGGGNYGYTF
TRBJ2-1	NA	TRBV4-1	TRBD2	TGCGCCAGCAGCCAAGGACCCGGCGATAGCGGGGGCAATGAGCAGTTCTTC	CASSQGPGDSGGNEQFF
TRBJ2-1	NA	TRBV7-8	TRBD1	TGTGCCAGCAGCTTATGGACAGGGGGCAATGAGCAGTTCTTC	CASSLWTGGNEQFF
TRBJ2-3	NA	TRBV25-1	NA	TGTGCCAGCAGTGAATTCCGCGGAGCGGGGACATCAGATACGCAGTATTTT	CASSEFRGAGTSDTQYF
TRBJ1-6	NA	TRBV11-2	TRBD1	TGTGCCAGCAGCTTGAACAGGGGAAGAGGCTCACCCCTCCACTTT	CASSLNRGRGSPLHF
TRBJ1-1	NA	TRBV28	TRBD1	TGTGCCAGCACCTTCAGGGGGGACCTGAACACTGAAGCTTTCTTT	CASTFRGDLNTEAFF
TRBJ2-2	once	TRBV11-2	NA	TGTGCCAGCAGCTTAGACACTGCCGGGGCCGGGGAGCTGTTTTTT	CASSLDTAGAGELFF
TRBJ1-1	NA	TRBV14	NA	TGTGCCAGCACCAGGACAGTCGTCGCTGAAGCTTTCTTT	CASTRTVVAEAFF
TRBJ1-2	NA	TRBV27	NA	TGTGCCAGCAGTCCCAAGCGAACTAACTATGGCTACACCTTC	CASSPKRTNYGYTF
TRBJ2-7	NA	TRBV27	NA	TGTGCCACTCTCCTTGAGGGCTACGAGCAGTACTTC	CATLLEGYEQYF
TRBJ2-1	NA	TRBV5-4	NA	TGTGCCAGCAGTTCGGGTCATACAGGGTCTACGTTGGTTGAGCAGTTCTTC	CASSSGHTGSTLVEQFF
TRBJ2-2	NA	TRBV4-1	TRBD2	TGCGCCAGCAGCCAAGATAGCATTTGGGAGCGGGAGTTCCACGGGGAGCTGTTTTTT	CASSQDSIWEREFHGELFF
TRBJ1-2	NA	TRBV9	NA	TGTGCCAGCAGCGTAGATCAGGGTAACTATGGCTACACCTTC	CASSVDQGNYGYTF
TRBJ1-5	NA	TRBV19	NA	TGTGCCAGTCACCCAGACCGGACAGGCAATCAGCCCCAGCATTTT	CASHPDRTGNQPQHF
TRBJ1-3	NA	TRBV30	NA	TGTGCCTGGAGTCGACAGGTGACGGGAAAAAACTCTGGAAACACCATATATTTT	CAWSRQVTGKNSGNTIYF